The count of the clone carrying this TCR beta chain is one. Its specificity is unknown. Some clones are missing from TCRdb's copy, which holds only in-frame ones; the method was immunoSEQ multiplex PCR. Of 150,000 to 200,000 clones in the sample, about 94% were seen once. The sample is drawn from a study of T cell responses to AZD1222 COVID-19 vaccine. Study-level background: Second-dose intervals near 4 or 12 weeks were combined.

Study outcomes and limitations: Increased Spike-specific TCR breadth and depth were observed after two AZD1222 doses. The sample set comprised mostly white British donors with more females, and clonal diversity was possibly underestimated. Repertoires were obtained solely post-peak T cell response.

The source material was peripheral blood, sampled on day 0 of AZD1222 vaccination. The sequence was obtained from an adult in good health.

The DNA of the CDR3 is TGTGCCAGCACCCTGGATCTCATTATAAATGAGCAGTTCTTC. Translated: CASTLDLIINEQFF. The chain is built from TRBV6-5 and TRBJ2-1; D ambiguous. The CDR3 totals 14 residues. The germline CDR1 and CDR2 sequences are MNHEY and SVGAGI. The ends were cut back, 7 bases at V and 7 bases at J, with 17 bases in the middle.